Presented here are 17 T cell receptor beta chains from one specimen sequenced in a study of spatial heterogeneity in lung cancer. Each CDR3 protein gets one entry after TCRdb re-called the 5' RACE reads with MiXCR. This sample yields under 150,000 distinct CDR3 sequences, of which 9% to 15% are seen a single time; around 16% belongs to the top ten. The time point here: blood at routine non-recurrence follow-up after resection. Unsorted whole RNA from tumor, nontumor lung or frozen PBMC underwent sequencing. This material consisted of PBMCs, taken at follow-up. The receptors derive from a male donor with early-stage non-small cell lung cancer.

This clonotype was seen at least ten times. The V and J genes are TRBV10-3 and TRBJ1-2, with 9 bases that match TRBD1. The CDR3 contains 15 residues. With V trimmed by 2 bases and J by 1 base, 2 bases remained unmatched. Germline CDR1 ENHRY, CDR2 SYGVKD. Here the CDR3 reads CAISEGQGNNYGYTF. DNA of the CDR3: TGTGCCATCAGTGAGGGACAGGGGAATAACTATGGCTACACCTTC.

The chain recombines TRBV23-1 with TRBJ2-2, with D unclear. TRBV23-1 is identified as an open reading frame with a role that is uncertain. CDR3 size: 13 residues. Trimming removed 4 bases at V and 4 bases at J, with 7 bases between. In nucleotides, the CDR3 is TGCGCCAGCAGTCGTCGTTCCACCGGGGAGCTGTTTTTT. It encodes CASSRRSTGELFF.

This clonotype was seen repeatedly, ten times or more. The chain uses TRBV4-1 and TRBJ1-6, with D possibly matching TRBD1 (6 bases). Looked up from germline, CDR1 is MGHRA and CDR2 is YSYEKL. The CDR3 is 14 residues long. Between the trimmed V and J ends, which lost 4 bases and 10 bases, there was a span of 14 bases. The CDR3 sequence: CASSRLQGVSPLHF. The CDR3 DNA is TGCGCCAGCAGCCGCCTACAGGGCGTATCACCCCTCCACTTT.

The chain employs TRBV5-6 and TRBJ2-3; 13 bases are shared with TRBD2. With V trimmed by 4 bases and J by 6 bases, 8 bases remained unmatched. CDR1 SGHDT and CDR2 YYEEEE come from the germline V gene. The CDR3 is made up of 16 amino acids. CDR3 nucleotides: TGTGCCAGCAGCCGCGCAGGGGGACTAGCGGGGGATACGCAGTATTTT. This encodes CASSRAGGLAGDTQYF.

The rearrangement joins TRBV6-5 to TRBJ2-7; possibly TRBD1 for D (6 bases). CDR3 length: 13 amino acids. Trimming pared 8 bases from V and 3 bases from J, leaving 14 bases between. From germline, CDR1 is MNHEY and CDR2 SVGAGI. The CDR3 DNA is TGTGCCAGCGGGACACCAAGAGACTACGAGCAGTACTTC. Translating gives CASGTPRDYEQYF.

This clonotype was recorded a few times. The J gene is TRBJ1-6, the V gene TRBV4-1, with 7 bases aligning to TRBD1. There are 14 residues in the CDR3. Looked up from germline, CDR1 is MGHRA and CDR2 is YSYEKL. The V and J ends lost 4 bases and 6 bases, in that order; junction bases with no gene match: 3. The chain's CDR3 is CASSRGTVNSPLHF. The CDR3 DNA is TGCGCCAGCAGCCGCGGGACAGTTAATTCACCCCTCCACTTT.

There are a few counts of this clonotype. The chain joins TRBV15 to TRBJ1-3; no clear D gene. Per germline, CDR1 LNHNV and CDR2 YYDKDF (reference sequence). Trimming cost V 1 base and J 2 bases, with 9 bases left between them. CDR3 length: 15 residues. In nucleotides, the CDR3 is TGTGCCACCAGCAGAGCCGCGCAGGCTGGAAACACCATATATTTT. Translation gives CATSRAAQAGNTIYF. The full variable domain, completed using reference TRBV15 and TRBJ1-3, is DAMVIQNPRYQVTQFGKPVTLSCSQTLNHNVMYWYQQKSSQAPKLLFHYYDKDFNNEADTPDNFQSRRPNTSFCFLDIRSPGLGDTAMYLCATSRAAQAGNTIYFGEGSWLTVV.

At least ten counts were recorded for this clonotype. This sequence joins TRBV18 and TRBJ2-4; TRBD1 matches at 8 bases. V gave up 2 bases and J gave up 0 bases; unmatched junction bases: 6. The CDR3 runs 17 residues. Germline V gene sequence: CDR1 KGHSH, CDR2 LQKENI. The CDR3 sequence is CASSPSGQEIAKNIQYF. DNA of the CDR3: TGTGCCAGCTCACCATCGGGACAGGAGATAGCCAAAAACATTCAGTACTTC.

A few counts support this clonotype. The chain carries TRBV28 and TRBJ1-1; D might be TRBD1 (5 bases). The CDR3 length is 13 residues. Trimming stripped 6 bases from V and 9 bases from J, with 17 bases between. CDR1 and CDR2 (germline): MDHEN, SYDVKM. The CDR3 is CASRTEEISQAFF. The DNA of the CDR3 is TGTGCCAGCAGGACAGAGGAGATCTCCCAAGCTTTCTTT.

This chain connects TRBV20-1 to TRBJ2-7; the D gene could be TRBD1 or TRBD2 (5 bases each). The CDR3 totals 16 residues. Trimming removed 1 base at V and 2 bases at J, with 18 bases between. The germline CDR1 and CDR2 sequences are DFQATT and SNEGSKA (reference sequence). The CDR3 coding sequence is TGCAGTGCTAGAGCTGAGGGACGGGGCTGGACCTACGAGCAGTACTTC. This gives the protein CSARAEGRGWTYEQYF.

The V gene is TRBV20-1, the J gene TRBJ1-1, with D unresolved. The ends were cut back, 6 bases at V and 2 bases at J, with 19 bases in the middle. CDR3 length: 15 amino acids. Germline values: CDR1 DFQATT, CDR2 SNEGSKA (reference sequence). The CDR3 reads CSASFEYTVNTEAFF. The CDR3 coding sequence is TGCAGTGCCTCCTTTGAATACACGGTTAACACTGAAGCTTTCTTT.

The V and J genes are TRBV11-1 and TRBJ2-7, with D unclear. V was cut by 5 bases and J by 6 bases, with 11 bases left in between. The germline CDR1 and CDR2 sequences are SGHAT and FQDESV (reference sequence). The CDR3 length is 12 residues. CDR3 nucleotides: TGTGCCAGCAGCAGGGCGCCAGGCGAGCAGTACTTC. Residues: CASSRAPGEQYF.

This clonotype was found many times. The V and J genes are TRBV29-1 and TRBJ1-1, with TRBD1 matching 7 bases. With 6 bases clipped from V and 0 bases from J, the junction kept 7 bases outside the gene matches. The CDR3 loop spans 14 amino acids. CDR1 SQVTM and CDR2 ANQGSEA come from the germline V gene. The CDR3 region has the DNA TGCAGCGTAGGGAAGGGGGCCATGAACACTGAAGCTTTCTTT. Translating gives CSVGKGAMNTEAFF.

This clonotype was picked up a small number of times. The junction differs from germline at one of its ends, possibly a read error. The V gene is TRBV7-7, the J gene TRBJ2-2; perhaps TRBD1 as D (6 bases). The CDR3 has 14 amino acids. Germline CDR1 reads SSHAT; CDR2 reads FNYEAQ (reference sequence). The DNA for the CDR3 is TGTGCTAGCAGCTCGAGGACAGACACCGGGGAGCTGTTTTTT. Protein product: CASSSRTDTGELFF. Full variable domain (remainder filled in from reference TRBV7-7 and TRBJ2-2): GAGVSQSPRYKVTKRGQDVTLRCDPISSHATLYWYQQALGQGPEFLTYFNYEAQPDKSGLPSDRFSAERPEGSISTLTIQRTEQRDSAMYRCASSSRTDTGELFFGEGSRLTVL.

This clonotype was detected ten times or more. The DNA for the CDR3 is TGTGCCAGCAGCCCTGGCGTTAACACAGATACGCAGTATTTT. Residues: CASSPGVNTDTQYF. The rearrangement uses TRBV7-3 and TRBJ2-3; D remains unclear. Germline lookup yields CDR1 SGHTA and CDR2 FQGTGA. Trimming removed 5 bases from V and 2 bases from J, with 11 bases in between. This CDR3 spans 14 amino acids. The full variable domain, its missing parts supplied by reference TRBV7-3 and TRBJ2-3, is GAGVSQTPSNKVTEKGKYVELRCDPISGHTALYWYRQSLGQGPEFLIYFQGTGAADDSGLPNDRFFAVRPEGSVSTLKIQRTERGDSAVYLCASSPGVNTDTQYFGPGTRLTVL.

This clonotype was seen a handful of times. This chain connects TRBV4-3 to TRBJ2-1; D possibly matches TRBD1 or TRBD2 (5 bases each). Trimming took off 1 base at V and 0 bases at J, with 7 bases between the two ends. This CDR3 is 15 amino acids long. From germline, CDR1 is LGHNA and CDR2 YSLEER. CDR3 DNA: TGCGCCAGCAGCCAAGCAGGGAGCTCCTACAATGAGCAGTTCTTC. Protein product: CASSQAGSSYNEQFF.

Ten or more counts support this clonotype. V and J are TRBV20-1 and TRBJ1-5; D uncertain. CDR3 length equals 13 residues. The V end lost 7 bases, the J end lost 0 bases, and 10 bases lay between the germline ends. The V gene's germline CDR1 is DFQATT and CDR2 SNEGSKA (reference sequence). The CDR3 coding sequence is TGCAGTGTAGTCCGAACTAGCAATCAGCCCCAGCATTTT. It yields the protein CSVVRTSNQPQHF.